This TCR beta chain appears in the sequencing data of a study of blood T cell repertoires in COVID-19. Study in general: The study drew acute and convalescent COVID-19 samples from the United States, Italy and Spain. From T cells, B-cell-depleted T cells, or PBMCs came the material, which was cDNA or gDNA.

In the study's own analysis: Amplifying reference gene primers gave estimates of nucleated cell counts. Generated by immunoSEQ multiplex PCR, the TCRdb table keeps only in-frame clones and is missing some. That table gives V, J and clone size, and the DNA gave D and trimming. The sample shows 45,000 to 65,000 clones, 75% to 95% of them seen only once. Germline-derived CDR1 and CDR2 are SGHNT and YYREEE (reference sequence). The CDR3 is 16 amino acids. Unmatched junction bases numbered 8, after V lost 4 bases and J lost 0 bases. This chain links TRBV5-4 with TRBJ2-7; TRBD2 aligns across 9 bases. Sequencing was done on a sample of peripheral blood. This TCR derives from a human donor in a cohort sampled during active COVID-19. Written as DNA, the CDR3 is TGTGCCAGCAGCACCGCGGGGGGGAAGAGCTCCTACGAGCAGTACTTC. Translation gives CASSTAGGKSSYEQYF.